The 19 T cell receptor beta chains below were found in one sample sequenced in a study of tumor-infiltrating lymphocytes in primary liver carcinoma (dated by TCRdb to 2016 to 2017). These reads were obtained on an Illumina HiSeq 2500. A constant-region primer and ProtoScript II reverse transcriptase were used to reverse-transcribe TCRbeta-specific cDNA from roughly 480 ng total RNA. Construction of the TCRbeta libraries relied on three nested rounds of multiplex PCR, following a slightly modified ARM-PCR procedure. Multiplex TRBV1-TRBV30 forward primers and a Cbeta reverse primer were used in the first two PCR rounds, each of which was run for 9 to 11 cycles. The public reads were reanalyzed by TCRdb: fastp trimming at Q25, MiXCR alignment, in-frame beta chains only. Each entry is one CDR3 protein sequence, shown with its most common DNA and genes. For this sample the table gives fewer than 400,000 distinct CDR3 sequences, of which roughly two thirds were detected only once. Clones ranked in the top ten supply roughly 9% of the sample.

Blood RNA was extracted from unsorted whole blood with TRIzol reagent; germline DNA came from the DNeasy Blood & Tissue kit. The sample was peripheral blood. All receptors derive from a man aged 35-49 years with primary liver carcinoma and hepatitis B virus infection.

This clonotype has a count of ten or more. The chain is built from TRBV12-3 or TRBV12-4 and TRBJ2-7; 10 bases agree with TRBD1. This CDR3 is 15 amino acids long. V shed 5 bases and J 7 bases; nucleotides not matched to a gene: 11. The CDR3 loop reads CASSERDRGLWEQYF. The CDR3 nucleotides read TGTGCCAGCAGTGAACGGGACAGGGGATTGTGGGAGCAGTACTTC.

This chain links TRBV7-9 with TRBJ1-1, with unresolved D. CDR1 and CDR2 from the germline V gene are SEHNR and FQNEAQ (reference sequence). Deletions cut 5 bases from V and 4 bases from J, with 11 bases between. The CDR3 consists of 13 residues. The CDR3 loop is CASSVWGGTEAFF. CDR3 in DNA: TGTGCCAGCAGCGTCTGGGGAGGCACTGAAGCTTTCTTT.

About this clonotype itself: The germline gene is not matched at one end of the junction; a read error may be the cause. The chain combines TRBV4-1 with TRBJ1-1; D not certain. CDR1 and CDR2 (germline): MGHRA, YSYEKL. The CDR3 loop spans 15 amino acids. This CDR3 is CTSSRTGSANTEAFF. The CDR3 DNA reads as TGCACCAGCAGCCGCACCGGGTCAGCGAACACTGAAGCTTTCTTT.

This clonotype occurred once. Just one base apart from a much larger clone, this may be a read error. The chain recombines TRBV6-1 with TRBJ2-1; 9 positions match TRBD2. From germline, CDR1 is MNHNS and CDR2 SASEGT. Trimming cost V 2 bases and J 10 bases; bases outside gene matches: 9. CDR3 length: 15 residues. Here the CDR3 DNA reads TGTGCCAGCAGTGAACGGCTAGCGGGAATCTTGGAGCAGTTCTTC. Translated: CASSERLAGILEQFF.

Regarding this clonotype: A read error may be the cause here, since a much bigger clone is one base away. V gene TRBV12-3 or TRBV12-4 combines with J gene TRBJ2-7; D is undetermined. This CDR3 region has 15 residues. V was trimmed by 4 bases and J by 0 bases, leaving 13 bases between them. Here the CDR3 DNA reads TGTGCCAGCAGTTCAAGCAGGCTGAGCTCCTACGAGCAGTACTTC. It specifies CASSSSRLSSYEQYF.

This clonotype was counted once. A much larger clone differs from this one at a single base, so this may be a read error. This rearrangement joins TRBV6-6 to TRBJ2-7, with TRBD1 matching 9 bases. The CDR3 loop spans 17 amino acids. Looked up from germline, CDR1 is MNHNY and CDR2 is SVGAGI (reference sequence). DNA of the CDR3: TGTGCCAGCAGCCCTGGACTAAACAGGGGGCAGAACTACGAGCCGTACTTC. It codes for CASSPGLNRGQNYEPYF.

This clonotype was observed a single time. One base away lies a much larger clone, so this may be a sequencing read error. In DNA, the CDR3 is TGTGCCATCAATGTCTCATCTAGCACAGATACGCAGTATTTT. Its translation is CAINVSSSTDTQYF. J is TRBJ2-3 and V is TRBV10-3; D gene unclear. The germline V and J ends were trimmed by 7 bases and 0 bases, with 11 bases remaining between them. CDR1 ENHRY and CDR2 SYGVKD come from the germline V gene. The CDR3 length is 14 residues.

V gene TRBV5-4 combines with J gene TRBJ2-7; the match to TRBD2 covers 9 bases. Germline V gene lookup returns CDR1 SGHNT and CDR2 YYREEE (reference sequence). The CDR3 consists of 14 residues. The V segment lost 3 bases and the J segment 5 bases; nucleotides outside the gene matches: 6. DNA of the CDR3: TGTGCCAGCAGCTACTTGGGACTAGCCCACGAGCAGTACTTC. Translated: CASSYLGLAHEQYF.

Concerning this clonotype itself: The junction departs from germline at one end; a sequencing error may be responsible. J is TRBJ2-7 and V is TRBV30, with 7 bases lining up with TRBD2. CDR1 is GTSNPN, CDR2 SVGIG, per germline (reference sequence). The length of the CDR3 is 15 residues. The CDR3 loop is CAWSNGPGGSYEQYF. CDR3 nucleotides: TGTGCCTGGAGTAACGGCCCCGGGGGGTCCTACGAGCAGTATTTC.

Turning to this clonotype: One end of the junction fails to match germline, which may point to a read error. The chain recombines TRBV11-1 with TRBJ2-4, with 9 bases aligning to TRBD2. The CDR3 covers 17 residues. Germline CDR1 is SGHAT and CDR2 is FQDESV (reference sequence). The CDR3 nucleotides read TGTGTCAGCAGCTTTCCCGGGGCTAGCGGGACCAAAAACGTTCAGTACTTC. This gives the protein CVSSFPGASGTKNVQYF.

This clonotype turned up a few times. V gene TRBV12-3 or TRBV12-4 combines with J gene TRBJ2-3, with TRBD2 as a possible D gene (5 bases). The CDR3 covers 16 residues. Trimming cost V 6 bases and J 2 bases, with 18 bases left between them. CDR3 in amino acids: CASRLVGASVTDTQYF. The CDR3 coding sequence is TGTGCCAGCAGACTAGTTGGAGCGAGCGTCACAGATACGCAGTATTTT.

The chain recombines TRBV7-8 with TRBJ2-7; D uncertain. Germline V lookup: CDR1 SGHVS, CDR2 FQNEAQ. The CDR3 is 15 amino acids. The germline V and J ends were trimmed by 3 bases and 5 bases, with 17 bases remaining between them. The CDR3 DNA sequence: TGTGCCAGCAGCTTGACGGGCCGATCACCTAACGAGCAGTACTTC. Protein sequence: CASSLTGRSPNEQYF.

This clonotype was picked up many times. J is TRBJ1-3 and V is TRBV6-1; D not resolved. Germline V gives CDR1 MNHNS, CDR2 SASEGT. Trimming took 2 bases from V and 4 from J, leaving 6 bases between them. The CDR3 is made up of 13 amino acids. CDR3 residues: CASSETSGNTIYF. The DNA of the CDR3 is TGTGCCAGCAGTGAAACCTCGGGAAACACCATATATTTT.

Notes on this clonotype: Given a much more abundant clone one base away, this may be a read error. The chain carries TRBV6-2 or TRBV6-3 and TRBJ2-1; possible D gene TRBD1, 6 bases. The V gene's germline CDR1 is MNHEY and CDR2 SVGEGT. The CDR3 sequence is 17 residues long. The CDR3 sequence is CASTSSQSQGHYNEKFF. CDR3 DNA: TGTGCCAGCACTTCATCACAGTCCCAGGGGCACTACAATGAGAAGTTCTTC.

The count of this clonotype is one. The chain employs TRBV5-1 and TRBJ2-3; 11 bases line up with TRBD2. V trimming: 5 bases; J trimming: 2 bases; junction bases outside the gene matches: 7. This CDR3 contains 16 residues. CDR1 is SGHRS and CDR2 is YFSETQ in the germline V gene. The CDR3 sequence is CASRPGLAGFTDTQYF. The CDR3, as DNA: TGCGCCAGCAGACCAGGACTAGCGGGCTTCACAGATACGCAGTATTTT.

Comment on this clonotype: A much larger clonotype is one base distant, so this may be a read error. The chain combines TRBV6-5 with TRBJ2-5; no clear D. From germline, CDR1 is MNHEY and CDR2 SVGAGI. The CDR3 sequence is 12 residues long. The CDR3 bases are TGTGCCAGCACTTACCCGCTAGGGACCCAGTACTTC. Amino acids: CASTYPLGTQYF.

With regard to this clonotype: This sequence may be a read error, since a much larger clone differs from it by one base. The chain couples TRBV6-2 or TRBV6-3 to TRBJ2-4; D uncertain. Germline V gene sequence: CDR1 MNHEY, CDR2 SVGEGT. V was cut by 5 bases and J by 3 bases, with 14 bases left in between. The length of the CDR3 is 15 residues. CDR3 in DNA: TGTGCCAGCAGTCCTGGACGGGTCTACAAAAACATTCAGTACTTC. Encoded protein: CASSPGRVYKNIQYF.

This clonotype occurred a few times. The V and J genes are TRBV28 and TRBJ2-3; perhaps TRBD2 as D (7 bases). Germline CDR1 MDHEN, CDR2 SYDVKM. The CDR3 consists of 13 residues. The CDR3 loop is CAGGGTSTDTQYF. In nucleotides, the CDR3 is TGTGCAGGGGGGGGGACAAGCACAGATACGCAGTATTTT.

Of note for this clonotype: A much larger clonotype is one base distant, so this may be a read error. The chain links TRBV6-2 or TRBV6-3 to TRBJ1-1; no definite D call. The CDR3 totals 14 residues. Germline V gene lookup returns CDR1 MNHEY and CDR2 SVGEGT. Here the CDR3 DNA reads TGTACCAGCAGTTACTCGAGATTGAACACTGAAGCTTTCTTT. Its translation is CTSSYSRLNTEAFF.